These 27 T cell receptor beta chains came from one sample sequenced in a study of brain T cells in children with intractable seizures. The time point: blood from clinic visit 5 months post-surgery; TSC patient then seizure free. Here immunoSEQ multiplex PCR was the method, and the copy in TCRdb shows in-frame clones only, minus some. The repertoire holds about 350,000 clones, over 85% seen once, with 5.7% in the top ten. This specimen was peripheral blood, taken more than 4 months after surgery. The origin of the receptors is a boy younger than two with tuberous sclerosis and intractable seizures.

V gene TRBV24-1 combines with J gene TRBJ1-6, with a weak D call TRBD1 (5 bases). This CDR3 region has 14 residues. Trimming took off 5 bases at V and 6 bases at J, with 10 bases between the two ends. CDR1 is KGHDR, CDR2 SFDVKD, per germline. CDR3 coding DNA: TGTGCCACCAGTGTCGGACACCTTAATTCACCCCTCCACTTT. Amino acid sequence: CATSVGHLNSPLHF.

The genes are TRBV20-1 and TRBJ2-7; the D gene is possibly TRBD1 (6 bases). This CDR3 region has 13 residues. Trimming pared 3 bases from V and 2 bases from J, leaving 11 bases between. Germline loops: CDR1 DFQATT, CDR2 SNEGSKA (reference sequence). CDR3 in DNA: TGCAGTGCTAGTCCAACAGGGCCCTACGAGCAGTACTTC. Translating gives CSASPTGPYEQYF.

V is TRBV5-4 and J is TRBJ2-2, with a weak D call TRBD1 (6 bases). V lost 3 bases and J lost 5, with 17 bases in between. The CDR3 is 16 residues long. CDR1 and CDR2 from the germline V gene are SGHNT and YYREEE (reference sequence). For the CDR3, the DNA is TGTGCCAGCAGCTCCGACAGGCCGTATGGGACCGGGGAGCTGTTTTTT. Its protein product is CASSSDRPYGTGELFF. Full variable domain (remainder filled in from reference TRBV5-4 and TRBJ2-2): ETGVTQSPTHLIKTRGQQVTLRCSSQSGHNTVSWYQQALGQGPQFIFQYYREEENGRGNFPPRFSGLQFPNYSSELNVNALELDDSALYLCASSSDRPYGTGELFFGEGSRLTVL.

The chain recombines TRBV20-1 with TRBJ2-1; D is perhaps TRBD2 (6 bases). CDR1 and CDR2 (germline): DFQATT, SNEGSKA (reference sequence). The CDR3 extends over 15 amino acids. Trimming pared 3 bases from V and 7 bases from J, leaving 19 bases between. CDR3 sequence: CSASARQGGWNEQFF. The CDR3 coding sequence is TGCAGTGCTAGTGCGAGGCAGGGAGGTTGGAATGAGCAGTTCTTC.

Comments on this clone: Additional DNA sequences in this sample encode the identical CDR3. The gene calls are TRBV3-1 (or the pseudogene TRBV3-2) and TRBJ2-1; 10 nucleotides agree with TRBD2. Germline V gene lookup returns CDR1 LGHDT and CDR2 YNNKEL (reference sequence). The trim removed 0 bases at V and 1 base at J, leaving 6 bases unmatched. This CDR3 region has 18 residues. CDR3 loop: CASSQDPPSGRSYNEQFF. The CDR3 nucleotides read TGTGCCAGCAGCCAAGATCCTCCTAGCGGGAGATCCTACAATGAGCAGTTCTTC.

The chain links TRBV20-1 to TRBJ2-5, with D possibly matching TRBD2 (5 bases). V was pared by 3 bases and J by 5 bases, with 19 bases between. This CDR3 region has 15 residues. Germline CDR1 and CDR2: DFQATT and SNEGSKA (reference sequence). The CDR3 loop is CSASGDRVGGETQYF. The CDR3, as DNA: TGCAGTGCTAGTGGAGATCGGGTCGGCGGGGAGACCCAGTACTTC.

This clone occurred a few times. The V call is TRBV14, the J call TRBJ2-2; no clear D. V was pared by 0 bases and J by 1 base, with 12 bases between. Per the germline V gene, CDR1 is SGHDN and CDR2 is FVKESK. This CDR3 contains 17 residues. CDR3 residues: CASSQEFARLNTGELFF. The CDR3 bases are TGTGCCAGCAGCCAAGAATTTGCGAGGTTGAACACCGGGGAGCTGTTTTTT.

CDR3 coding DNA: TGTGCCAGCAGTTTAACCCATCGACAGGGTGTCTACCAGGGCTACACCTTC. Its translation is CASSLTHRQGVYQGYTF. V is TRBV27 and J is TRBJ1-2; 7 bases agree with TRBD1. This CDR3 contains 17 residues. Germline V gene sequence: CDR1 MNHEY, CDR2 SMNVEV (reference sequence). The junction had 17 bases not matched to a gene; V was cut back by 2 bases and J by 8 bases.

This chain connects TRBV6-2 or TRBV6-3 to TRBJ2-1; no firm D call. The CDR3 is 11 amino acids. Trimming shortened V by 2 bases and J by 9 bases, and 5 bases separated the two germline ends. Germline V gives CDR1 MNHEY, CDR2 SVGEGT. CDR3 in DNA: TGTGCCAGCAGTTACGGATTTGAGCAGTTCTTC. Protein sequence: CASSYGFEQFF.

The chain carries TRBV28 and TRBJ1-5; 8 nucleotides agree with TRBD1. This CDR3 is 17 amino acids long. Per germline, CDR1 MDHEN and CDR2 SYDVKM. The V gene end was trimmed by 2 bases and the J gene end by 4 bases; junction bases not matched to a gene: 10. The CDR3 coding sequence is TGTGCCAGCAGTTTAAGGGCAGGGGGCGAACGGAATCAGCCCCAGCATTTT. Its translation: CASSLRAGGERNQPQHF.

V and J are TRBV2 and TRBJ2-1; TRBD1 might be the D (6 bases). The V gene lost 10 bases and the J gene lost 1 base, with 14 bases spanning the gap. This CDR3 region has 14 residues. Per the germline V gene, CDR1 is SNHLY and CDR2 is FYNNEI. CDR3 sequence: CATQGRTSYNEQFF. Here the CDR3 DNA reads TGTGCCACCCAGGGGCGGACTTCCTACAATGAGCAGTTCTTC. Filled out from reference TRBV2 and TRBJ2-1, the complete variable domain reads EPEVTQTPSHQVTQMGQEVILRCVPISNHLYFYWYRQILGQKVEFLVSFYNNEISEKSEIFDDQFSVERPDGSNFTLKIRSTKLEDSAMYFCATQGRTSYNEQFFGPGTRLTVL.

The chain employs TRBV12-3 or TRBV12-4 and TRBJ1-5; D is ambiguous. This CDR3 has 13 amino acids. V was trimmed by 2 bases and J by 2 bases, leaving 4 bases between them. This CDR3 is CASSLTGNQPQHF. In DNA form, the CDR3 reads TGTGCCAGCAGTTTAACGGGCAATCAGCCCCAGCATTTT.

The genes are TRBV5-1 and TRBJ1-1; possible D gene TRBD1, 6 bases. Germline V gene data show CDR1 as SGHRS and CDR2 as YFSETQ. The V gene lost 5 bases and the J gene lost 0 bases, with 17 bases spanning the gap. The CDR3 extends over 16 amino acids. In DNA form, the CDR3 reads TGCGCCAGCAGAGAGGGACACCAGGGCATGAACACTGAAGCTTTCTTT. This encodes CASREGHQGMNTEAFF.

In its sample, this clone was seen a few times. V gene TRBV6-5 combines with J gene TRBJ1-1; 9 bases map to TRBD1. V trimming: 11 bases; J trimming: 6 bases; junction bases outside the gene matches: 7. From germline, CDR1 is MNHEY and CDR2 SVGAGI. The CDR3 covers 12 residues. The CDR3 DNA reads as TGTGCCTCCTCACAGGGGGCAGCTGAAGCTTTCTTT. The encoded protein is CASSQGAAEAFF.

The V call is TRBV30, the J call TRBJ2-3, with D uncertain. The CDR3 runs to 12 residues. V lost 0 bases to trimming and J lost 4 bases, with 5 bases between them. In germline, CDR1 is GTSNPN, CDR2 SVGIG (reference sequence). The CDR3 here is CAWSVNADTQYF. The DNA for the CDR3 is TGTGCCTGGAGTGTGAATGCAGATACGCAGTATTTT.

The chain employs TRBV7-2 and TRBJ2-1; TRBD2 is a possible D gene (6 bases). V lost 8 bases and J 0 bases, leaving 17 bases between the germline ends. Germline CDR1 and CDR2: SGHTA and FQGNSA. The CDR3 contains 16 residues. The CDR3 reads CASGDSGRLSYNEQFF. In nucleotides, the CDR3 is TGTGCCAGCGGGGATAGCGGAAGACTCTCCTACAATGAGCAGTTCTTC. Combining the CDR3 with reference TRBV7-2 and TRBJ2-1 gives the whole variable domain GAGVSQSPSNKVTEKGKDVELRCDPISGHTALYWYRQSLGQGLEFLIYFQGNSAPDKSGLPSDRFSAERTGGSVSTLTIQRTQQEDSAVYLCASGDSGRLSYNEQFFGPGTRLTVL.

This clone has a single count. This sample includes further DNA sequences coding for the same CDR3. The V call is TRBV5-4, the J call TRBJ2-3; D unresolved. Germline lookup yields CDR1 SGHNT and CDR2 YYREEE (reference sequence). V lost 0 bases and J lost 4, with 3 bases in between. The CDR3 totals 12 residues. CDR3 region: CASSLVSDTQYF. The DNA for the CDR3 is TGTGCCAGCAGCTTGGTCTCAGATACGCAGTATTTT.

The chain links TRBV5-1 to TRBJ2-7; D not certain. Trimming removed 0 bases at V and 0 bases at J, with 7 bases between. The CDR3 is 14 amino acids. Germline V gene lookup returns CDR1 SGHRS and CDR2 YFSETQ. CDR3 sequence (DNA): TGCGCCAGCAGCTTGGTCCCTAGCTCCTACGAGCAGTACTTC. It translates to CASSLVPSSYEQYF.

The chain uses TRBV7-2 and TRBJ1-6, with D possibly being TRBD1 (6 bases). The CDR3 consists of 15 residues. Germline V CDR1 and CDR2: SGHTA, FQGNSA. V was trimmed by 5 bases and J by 9 bases, leaving 17 bases between them. The CDR3 DNA sequence: TGTGCCAGCAGCCCCGGGACATCGGGAGGTTCACCCCTCCACTTT. It encodes CASSPGTSGGSPLHF.

This chain joins TRBV5-4 and TRBJ2-7; D perhaps matches TRBD1 (5 bases). Trimming pared 4 bases from V and 3 bases from J, leaving 20 bases between. The CDR3 is 16 residues long. The germline gives CDR1 SGHNT, CDR2 YYREEE (reference sequence). CDR3 nucleotides: TGTGCCAGCAGCCTACCAGGGTTAAGGGAACGCTACGAGCAGTACTTC. It is translated as CASSLPGLRERYEQYF.

The chain carries TRBV24-1 and TRBJ1-6, with unresolved D. Trimming left V 7 bases short and J 5 bases short, with 17 bases between. This CDR3 comprises 16 residues. Per the germline V gene, CDR1 is KGHDR and CDR2 is SFDVKD. CDR3 loop: CATRALPGNHNSPLHF. CDR3 DNA sequence: TGTGCCACCAGAGCACTTCCGGGGAATCATAATTCACCCCTCCACTTT.

The chain links TRBV11-2 to TRBJ2-7; TRBD1 matches 7 bases. With V trimmed by 3 bases and J by 2 bases, 7 bases remained unmatched. CDR1 and CDR2 from the germline V gene are SGHAT and FQNNGV. CDR3 length: 15 amino acids. CDR3: CASSLNRGEAYEQYF. DNA of the CDR3: TGTGCCAGCAGCTTGAACAGGGGAGAGGCCTACGAGCAGTACTTC.

The rearrangement links TRBV7-9 to TRBJ2-3; D remains ambiguous. Germline V gene lookup returns CDR1 SEHNR and CDR2 FQNEAQ (reference sequence). Trimming removed 8 bases from V and 1 base from J, with 7 bases in between. There are 12 residues in the CDR3. CDR3 nucleotides: TGTGCCAGCGCCTGGGGCACAGATACGCAGTATTTT. Amino acid sequence: CASAWGTDTQYF.

J is TRBJ1-5 and V is TRBV2; the D is unclear. Looked up from germline, CDR1 is SNHLY and CDR2 is FYNNEI. CDR3 length: 17 residues. V was pared by 5 bases and J by 0 bases, with 17 bases between. CDR3 loop: CASSIGPTSYSNQPQHF. The CDR3 coding sequence is TGTGCCAGCAGTATCGGACCGACGAGCTATAGCAATCAGCCCCAGCATTTT.

J is TRBJ2-5 and V is TRBV11-3; the D gene could be TRBD1 or TRBD2 (5 bases each). CDR3 size: 15 residues. V gave up 0 bases and J gave up 9 bases, with 17 bases separating them. Germline V gives CDR1 SGHNT, CDR2 YENEEA. This chain's CDR3 is CASSLDGALSQAQYF. CDR3 coding DNA: TGTGCCAGCAGCTTAGACGGGGCCCTAAGTCAGGCCCAGTACTTC.

The chain is built from TRBV11-2 and TRBJ2-1; D is tentatively TRBD1 or TRBD2 (5 bases each). The ends were cut back, 5 bases at V and 9 bases at J, with 23 bases in the middle. This CDR3 spans 16 amino acids. Germline V lookup: CDR1 SGHAT, CDR2 FQNNGV. CDR3 coding DNA: TGTGCCAGCAGCCGTGGATATCGGGGCCTTACTACTGAGCAGTTCTTC. Its translation is CASSRGYRGLTTEQFF.

The chain carries TRBV5-8 and TRBJ2-7; a possible D gene is TRBD1 (6 bases). Trimming took off 3 bases at V and 1 base at J, with 11 bases between the two ends. CDR1 and CDR2 from the germline V gene are SGHTS and YDEGEE. The CDR3 covers 14 residues. DNA for the CDR3: TGTGCCAGCAGCTCGAGGACAGTTTCCTACGAGCAGTACTTC. Translated: CASSSRTVSYEQYF.